One sample yielded the 21 T cell receptor beta chains listed below, sequenced in a study of blood T cell repertoires in COVID-19. Clones were sequenced by immunoSEQ multiplex PCR, and TCRdb holds only the in-frame ones, with some missing. The data hold 84,000 or so clones, with about 81% observed a single time. Material: peripheral blood. The receptor set was obtained from a human donor in a cohort sampled during active COVID-19.

This clone was observed a few times. This rearrangement joins TRBV5-5 to TRBJ2-5, with 7 bases that match TRBD1. This CDR3 contains 15 residues. Germline V gene data show CDR1 as SGHKS and CDR2 as YYEKEE (reference sequence). Trimming cost V 6 bases and J 0 bases; bases outside gene matches: 8. The CDR3 is CASKPRQGHQETQYF. CDR3 bases: TGTGCCAGCAAGCCCCGACAGGGTCACCAAGAGACCCAGTACTTC.

The J gene is TRBJ2-3, the V gene TRBV9; D possibly corresponds to TRBD1 (6 bases). V shed 3 bases and J shed 2 bases, with 13 bases lying between them. Per germline, CDR1 SGDLS and CDR2 YYNGEE. The length of the CDR3 is 15 residues. CDR3 residues: CASSDITGTTDTQYF. The CDR3, as DNA: TGTGCCAGCAGCGATATTACAGGGACCACAGATACGCAGTATTTT.

The rearrangement uses TRBV5-1 and TRBJ2-5, with D perhaps matching TRBD1 (6 bases). The germline V and J ends were trimmed by 4 bases and 4 bases, with 11 bases remaining between them. Germline V gene sequence: CDR1 SGHRS, CDR2 YFSETQ. This CDR3 is built from 13 residues. The CDR3 is CASSPDRRETQYF. CDR3 nucleotides: TGCGCCAGCAGCCCGGACAGAAGAGAGACCCAGTACTTC.

This chain uses TRBV5-1 with TRBJ2-2, with a possible D match to TRBD2 (7 bases). The CDR3 has 17 amino acids. V gave up 4 bases and J gave up 2 bases, with 18 bases separating them. CDR1 and CDR2 from the germline V gene are SGHRS and YFSETQ. The CDR3 here is CASSDGGQRGNTGELFF. The CDR3 nucleotides are TGCGCCAGCAGCGATGGGGGGCAGCGGGGTAACACCGGGGAGCTGTTTTTT.

The genes are TRBV7-2 and TRBJ2-1; TRBD2 matches at 10 bases. The CDR3 spans 15 residues. Germline loops: CDR1 SGHTA, CDR2 FQGNSA. Trimming cost V 5 bases and J 9 bases; bases outside gene matches: 10. The CDR3 spells CASSPSGGPSSEQFF. DNA for the CDR3: TGTGCCAGCAGCCCTAGCGGGGGCCCCTCAAGTGAGCAGTTCTTC.

This clone was counted once. The chain has TRBV28 and TRBJ2-3; TRBD1 agrees at 8 bases. Germline V CDR1 and CDR2: MDHEN, SYDVKM. The ends lost 5 bases at V and 1 base at J; junction bases unmatched: 5. CDR3 length: 15 residues. CDR3 region: CASSPTGVGTDTQYF. CDR3 bases: TGTGCCAGCAGTCCGACAGGGGTGGGCACAGATACGCAGTATTTT.

This clone was picked up a small number of times. V and J are TRBV5-5 and TRBJ1-5, with 12 positions matching TRBD1. CDR3 length: 17 residues. Germline CDR1 and CDR2: SGHKS and YYEKEE (reference sequence). V dropped 4 bases and J dropped 2; count of bases not matched to a gene: 7. CDR3 sequence reads: CASSPGTGGLGNQPQHF. CDR3 in DNA: TGTGCCAGCAGCCCCGGGACAGGGGGCTTGGGCAATCAGCCCCAGCATTTT.

The genes are TRBV5-1 and TRBJ2-3; TRBD2 agrees at 13 bases. The J segment lost 4 bases and the V segment lost 2 bases, leaving 1 base of the junction unmatched. The V gene's germline CDR1 is SGHRS and CDR2 YFSETQ. CDR3 length: 15 residues. CDR3 nucleotide sequence: TGCGCCAGCAGCTTAACTAGCGGGGGGGCAGATACGCAGTATTTT. Translated: CASSLTSGGADTQYF.

The table lists this clone with a count of one. The V call is TRBV27, the J call TRBJ1-2; 10 nucleotides agree with TRBD1. Germline loops: CDR1 MNHEY, CDR2 SMNVEV (reference sequence). The CDR3 is 13 residues long. The J segment lost 12 bases and the V segment lost 6 bases, leaving 10 bases of the junction unmatched. This CDR3 reads CASSPQGQGSDTF. The CDR3 DNA reads as TGTGCCAGCAGCCCCCAGGGACAGGGGAGCGACACCTTC.

The chain uses TRBV19 and TRBJ2-1; 7 bases line up with TRBD1. Trimming at V came to 8 bases and at J to 4 bases, leaving 14 bases not matched to a gene. CDR3 length: 16 residues. Germline-derived CDR1 and CDR2 are LNHDA and SQIVND (reference sequence). This chain's CDR3 is CASPPPGQHPYNEQFF. CDR3 DNA: TGTGCCAGTCCACCCCCGGGACAGCACCCATACAATGAGCAGTTCTTC.

In its sample, this clone was seen many times. The rearrangement uses TRBV6-6 and TRBJ2-1; no clear D. CDR3 size: 11 residues. Trimming took off 6 bases at V and 6 bases at J, with 6 bases between the two ends. Germline V gives CDR1 MNHNY, CDR2 SVGAGI (reference sequence). DNA of the CDR3: TGTGCCAGCAGCCAACTCAATGAGCAGTTCTTC. This gives the protein CASSQLNEQFF.

This clone has only a few counts. The V and J genes are TRBV2 and TRBJ1-2; no firm D call. Germline V gene lookup returns CDR1 SNHLY and CDR2 FYNNEI. The CDR3 is 13 amino acids. V gave up 9 bases and J gave up 1 base, with 12 bases separating them. The CDR3 region is CARAVQNNYGYTF. The CDR3 nucleotides read TGTGCCAGGGCCGTCCAGAATAACTATGGCTACACCTTC.

Only a few counts were recorded for this clone. The rearrangement uses TRBV6-5 and TRBJ1-2; a weak D match, TRBD1 (5 bases). The germline gives CDR1 MNHEY, CDR2 SVGAGI. The V gene lost 8 bases and the J gene lost 3 bases, with 13 bases spanning the gap. The CDR3 has 13 residues. The CDR3 loop reads CASQPGIHYGYTF. The CDR3 DNA sequence: TGTGCCAGCCAACCAGGGATCCACTATGGCTACACCTTC.

This clone was recorded only once. The chain is built from TRBV6-2 or TRBV6-3 and TRBJ1-6; D unclear. The V end lost 2 bases, the J end lost 0 bases, and 5 bases lay between the germline ends. CDR1 MNHEY and CDR2 SVGEGT come from the germline V gene. The CDR3 spans 15 residues. The CDR3 coding sequence is TGTGCCAGCAGTTACCGGAGCTCCTATAATTCACCCCTCCACTTT. It specifies CASSYRSSYNSPLHF.

This clone was picked up many times. J is TRBJ2-7 and V is TRBV14; D perhaps matches TRBD2 (5 bases). V gave up 4 bases and J gave up 1 base, with 14 bases separating them. This CDR3 has 15 amino acids. Germline V gene sequence: CDR1 SGHDN, CDR2 FVKESK. The CDR3 DNA reads as TGTGCCAGCAGCCGAATCAGAGGGTCATCCTACGAGCAGTACTTC. Translated: CASSRIRGSSYEQYF.

V and J are TRBV5-5 and TRBJ2-7; tentative D call: TRBD1 (5 bases). V lost 5 bases and J 7 bases, leaving 13 bases between the germline ends. From germline, CDR1 is SGHKS and CDR2 YYEKEE (reference sequence). This CDR3 contains 12 residues. Here the CDR3 reads CASRLQGKEQYF. In DNA form, the CDR3 reads TGTGCCAGCAGATTGCAGGGCAAAGAGCAGTACTTC.

The chain couples TRBV5-8 to TRBJ2-2; D perhaps matches TRBD1 (6 bases). Germline V lookup: CDR1 SGHTS, CDR2 YDEGEE. The V end lost 2 bases, the J end lost 4 bases, and 9 bases lay between the germline ends. The CDR3 length is 14 residues. DNA for the CDR3: TGTGCCAGCAGCTTAGGACAGTTCACCGGGGAGCTGTTTTTT. Translated: CASSLGQFTGELFF.

This chain connects TRBV5-1 to TRBJ2-4; a weak D match, TRBD1 (6 bases). Per germline, CDR1 SGHRS and CDR2 YFSETQ. CDR3 size: 14 residues. The V gene lost 4 bases and the J gene lost 7 bases, with 15 bases spanning the gap. The CDR3: CASSPTGGSNIQYF. The CDR3 nucleotides are TGCGCCAGCAGCCCGACAGGAGGTAGTAACATTCAGTACTTC.

The CDR3 sequence is CASSLTRGTDTQYF. The CDR3 DNA reads as TGTGCCAGCAGCTTAACTCGAGGAACAGATACGCAGTATTTT. The rearrangement uses TRBV7-3 and TRBJ2-3; D is unresolved. The germline V gene has CDR1 SGHTA and CDR2 FQGTGA. The CDR3 loop spans 14 amino acids. V shed 0 bases and J shed 3 bases, with 7 bases lying between them.

This clone was picked up one time. The chain employs TRBV6-6 and TRBJ2-1; 9 positions agree with TRBD2. Germline V lookup: CDR1 MNHNY, CDR2 SVGAGI (reference sequence). The length of the CDR3 is 15 residues. V lost 1 base and J lost 5; bases outside the gene matches: 3. The CDR3 nucleotides are TGTGCCAGCAGTTACTACGGCGGGGGGGACAATGAGCAGTTCTTC. Amino acids: CASSYYGGGDNEQFF.

In this sample, this clone turned up once. J is TRBJ2-3 and V is TRBV5-1, with 12 bases fitting TRBD2. The germline V gene encodes CDR1 SGHRS and CDR2 YFSETQ. After removal of 0 bases from V and 9 bases from J, the junction contained 5 bases not matched to a gene. The length of the CDR3 is 15 residues. CDR3: CASSLGLAGAITQYF. CDR3 nucleotide sequence: TGCGCCAGCAGCTTGGGACTAGCGGGGGCTATAACGCAGTATTTT.